This T cell receptor (beta chain) was captured in a study of cytomegalovirus exposure and HLA in healthy donors. PCR was performed using 60 Vbeta and 13 Jbeta primers. The table came from immunoSEQ multiplex PCR; TCRdb's copy has only in-frame clones and leaves some out. The table shows about 140,000 clones, with 60% to 80% occurring only once. The V gene's germline CDR1 is SEHNR and CDR2 FQNEAQ (reference sequence). CDR3 length: 12 residues. Losses at the gene ends were 5 bases for V and 6 bases for J; bases not matched to a gene: 2. The rearrangement uses TRBV7-9 and TRBJ1-1; TRBD1 matches 8 bases. Sequenced input: PBMCs. This sequence originates from a female donor in good health and CMV-seronegative. CDR3 residues: CASSQTGAEAFF. In DNA form, the CDR3 reads TGTGCCAGCAGCCAGACAGGGGCTGAAGCTTTCTTT.